This TCR beta chain was sequenced during a study of OX40 agonist ivuxolimab in advanced cancers. Study-wide context: Participants, 65% to 85% male, averaged about 59 years of age, ranging from roughly 23 to 90. General study findings and limits: Among T cells, CD8+ cells averaged more expanded clones than CD4+ cells.

Per the germline V gene, CDR1 is SGHNT and CDR2 is YYREEE (reference sequence). V was pared by 2 bases and J by 1 base, with 12 bases between. The CDR3 is 15 amino acids. This table comes from immunoSEQ multiplex PCR, and its TCRdb copy is limited to in-frame clones, with some not included. The data contain 40,000 to 60,000 clones, around 79% of them singletons. Autoimmune disease history or systemic immunosuppression barred patients. A remark on this clone: Its antigen is as yet unknown.

This sequence was found in an adult with an advanced solid tumor such as melanoma, head and neck, liver or kidney cancer. The source material was CD4+ or CD8+ T cells sorted from blood, sampled in a trial of the OX40 agonist ivuxolimab. V and J are TRBV5-4 and TRBJ2-5, with D possibly TRBD2 on 7 matching bases. The CDR3 sequence: CASSLQGGGQETQYF. For the CDR3, the DNA is TGTGCCAGCAGCTTACAGGGCGGGGGCCAAGAGACCCAGTACTTC. Filled out from reference TRBV5-4 and TRBJ2-5, the complete variable domain reads ETGVTQSPTHLIKTRGQQVTLRCSSQSGHNTVSWYQQALGQGPQFIFQYYREEENGRGNFPPRFSGLQFPNYSSELNVNALELDDSALYLCASSLQGGGQETQYFGPGTRLLVL.